Sequencing of this T cell receptor beta chain was carried out in a study of shared clonotypes between healthy human individuals. Study observations and caveats: Naive subsets generally exceeded memory subsets in estimated richness.

Remarks on this clone: No antigen is known for it.

This CDR3 has 14 amino acids. Germline lookup yields CDR1 MNHNS and CDR2 SASEGT. J gave up 1 base and V 6 bases, and 3 bases lay outside the gene matches. Only in-frame clones appear in the TCRdb table, and some are missing; sequencing was by immunoSEQ multiplex PCR. This table has roughly 2.4 million clones, approximately 94% appearing once. The chain joins TRBV6-1 to TRBJ1-5, with 7 bases that match TRBD1. The sequence came from a young man in good health. The sample comprised naive CD4+ T cells sorted from blood. Described subset: CD45RA+ positively selected. CDR3 region: CASRTGESNQPQHF. The CDR3 region has the DNA TGTGCCAGCAGAACAGGGGAAAGCAATCAGCCCCAGCATTTT.